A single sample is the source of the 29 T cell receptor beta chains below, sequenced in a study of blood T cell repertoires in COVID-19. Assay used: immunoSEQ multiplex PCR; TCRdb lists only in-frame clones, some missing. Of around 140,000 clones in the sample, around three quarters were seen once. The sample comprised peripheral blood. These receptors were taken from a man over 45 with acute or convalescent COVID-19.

The CDR3 bases are TGTGCCAGCAGCCAAGTCCCAGGGGCCAAAGAGACCCAGTACTTC. This sequence encodes CASSQVPGAKETQYF. V and J are TRBV3-1 (or the pseudogene TRBV3-2) and TRBJ2-5; TRBD1 is a possible D gene (6 bases). The CDR3 contains 15 residues. Looked up from germline, CDR1 is LGHDT and CDR2 is YNNKEL (reference sequence). V lost 1 base and J 3 bases, leaving 12 bases between the germline ends.

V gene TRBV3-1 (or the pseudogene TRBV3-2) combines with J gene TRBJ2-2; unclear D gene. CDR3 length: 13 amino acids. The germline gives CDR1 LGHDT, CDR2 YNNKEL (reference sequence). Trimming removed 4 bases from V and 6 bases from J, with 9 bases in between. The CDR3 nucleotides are TGTGCCAGCAGCCGGCTAGAAGCCGGGGAGCTGTTTTTT. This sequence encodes CASSRLEAGELFF.

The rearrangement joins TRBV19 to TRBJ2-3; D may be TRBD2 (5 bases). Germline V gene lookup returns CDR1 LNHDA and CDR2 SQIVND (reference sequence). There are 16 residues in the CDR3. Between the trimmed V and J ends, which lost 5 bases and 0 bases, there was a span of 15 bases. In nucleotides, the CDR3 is TGTGCCAGTAGTTTAGGCCTAGCATCTAGCACAGATACGCAGTATTTT. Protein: CASSLGLASSTDTQYF.

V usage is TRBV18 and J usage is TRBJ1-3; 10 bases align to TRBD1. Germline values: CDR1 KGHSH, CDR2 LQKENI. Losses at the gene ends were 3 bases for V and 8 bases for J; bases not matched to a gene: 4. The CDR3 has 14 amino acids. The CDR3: CASSPRTGGDTIYF. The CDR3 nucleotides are TGTGCCAGCTCACCCCGGACAGGGGGGGACACCATATATTTT.

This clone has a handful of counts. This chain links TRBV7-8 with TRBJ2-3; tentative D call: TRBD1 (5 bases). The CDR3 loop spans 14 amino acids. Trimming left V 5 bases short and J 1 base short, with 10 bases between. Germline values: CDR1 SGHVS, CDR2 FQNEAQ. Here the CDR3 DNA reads TGTGCCAGCAGCCCCTCCAGGGGCACAGATACGCAGTATTTT. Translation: CASSPSRGTDTQYF. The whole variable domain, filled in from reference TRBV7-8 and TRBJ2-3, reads GAGVSQSPRYKVAKRGQDVALRCDPISGHVSLFWYQQALGQGPEFLTYFQNEAQLDKSGLPSDRFFAERPEGSVSTLKIQRTQQEDSAVYLCASSPSRGTDTQYFGPGTRLTVL.

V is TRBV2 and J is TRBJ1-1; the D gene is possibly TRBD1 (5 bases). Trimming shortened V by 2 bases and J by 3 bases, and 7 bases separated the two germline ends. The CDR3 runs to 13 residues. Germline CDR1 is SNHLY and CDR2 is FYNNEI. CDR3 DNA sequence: TGTGCCAGCAGTGAAATAGGGGACACTGAAGCTTTCTTT. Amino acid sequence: CASSEIGDTEAFF.

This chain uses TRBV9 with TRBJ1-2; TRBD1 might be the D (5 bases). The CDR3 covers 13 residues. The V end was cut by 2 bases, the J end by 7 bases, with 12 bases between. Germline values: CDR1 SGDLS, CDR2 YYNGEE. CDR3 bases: TGTGCCAGCAGCGTCATTCAGGGAGGTGGCTACACCTTC. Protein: CASSVIQGGGYTF. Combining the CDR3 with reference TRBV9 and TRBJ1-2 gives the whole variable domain DSGVTQTPKHLITATGQRVTLRCSPRSGDLSVYWYQQSLDQGLQFLIQYYNGEERAKGNILERFSAQQFPDLHSELNLSSLELGDSALYFCASSVIQGGGYTFGSGTRLTVV.

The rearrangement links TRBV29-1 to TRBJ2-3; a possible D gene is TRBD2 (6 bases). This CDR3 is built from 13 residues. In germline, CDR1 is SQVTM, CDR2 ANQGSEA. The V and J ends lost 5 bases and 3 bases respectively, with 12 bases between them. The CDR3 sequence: CSVRGRLTDTQYF. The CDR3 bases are TGCAGCGTTCGGGGGAGGCTAACAGATACGCAGTATTTT.

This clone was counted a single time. The CDR3 DNA sequence: TGTGCCAGCAGTTCTCAGGGTATAGAGACCCAGTACTTC. Its protein is CASSSQGIETQYF. The chain employs TRBV5-5 and TRBJ2-5; tentative D call: TRBD1 (5 bases). Germline lookup yields CDR1 SGHKS and CDR2 YYEKEE (reference sequence). Trimming pared 5 bases from V and 4 bases from J, leaving 12 bases between. This CDR3 spans 13 amino acids.

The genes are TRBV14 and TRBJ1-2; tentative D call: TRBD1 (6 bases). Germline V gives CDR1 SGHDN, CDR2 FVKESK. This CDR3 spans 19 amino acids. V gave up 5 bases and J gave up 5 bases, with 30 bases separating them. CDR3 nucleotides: TGTGCCAGCAGCTCCTTTTTCGGTCAGGGGCACTCAGTGGGGTATGGCTACACCTTC. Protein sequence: CASSSFFGQGHSVGYGYTF.

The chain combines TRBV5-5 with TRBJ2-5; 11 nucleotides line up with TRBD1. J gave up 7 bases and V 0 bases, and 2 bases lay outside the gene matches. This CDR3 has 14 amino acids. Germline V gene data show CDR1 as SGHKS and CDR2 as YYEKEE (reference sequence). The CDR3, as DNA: TGTGCCAGCAGCTTGGTTGGGACAGGGGGGACCCAGTACTTC. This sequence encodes CASSLVGTGGTQYF.

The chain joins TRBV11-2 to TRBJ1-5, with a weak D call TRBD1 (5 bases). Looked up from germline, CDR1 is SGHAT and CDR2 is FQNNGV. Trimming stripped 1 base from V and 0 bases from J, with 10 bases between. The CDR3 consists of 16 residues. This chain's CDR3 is CASSLGYRNSNQPQHF. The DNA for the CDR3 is TGTGCCAGCAGCTTAGGGTACAGGAATAGCAATCAGCCCCAGCATTTT.

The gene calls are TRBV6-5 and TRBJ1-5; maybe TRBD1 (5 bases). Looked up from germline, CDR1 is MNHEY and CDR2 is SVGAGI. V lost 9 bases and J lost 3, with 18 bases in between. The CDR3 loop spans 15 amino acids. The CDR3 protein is CASLFSQGFNQPQHF. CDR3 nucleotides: TGTGCCAGTCTATTCTCTCAGGGATTCAATCAGCCCCAGCATTTT.

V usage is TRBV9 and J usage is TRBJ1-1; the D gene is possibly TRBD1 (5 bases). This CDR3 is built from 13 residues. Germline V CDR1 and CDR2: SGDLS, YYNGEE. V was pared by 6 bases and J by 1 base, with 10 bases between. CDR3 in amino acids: CASTRDSNTEAFF. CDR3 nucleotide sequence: TGTGCCAGCACCCGGGACTCGAACACTGAAGCTTTCTTT.

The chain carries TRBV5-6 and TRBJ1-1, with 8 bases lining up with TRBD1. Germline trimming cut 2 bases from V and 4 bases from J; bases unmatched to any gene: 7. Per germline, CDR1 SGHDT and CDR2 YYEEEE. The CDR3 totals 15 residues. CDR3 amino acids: CASSFGTGGATEAFF. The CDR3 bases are TGTGCCAGCAGCTTTGGTACAGGGGGGGCCACTGAAGCTTTCTTT. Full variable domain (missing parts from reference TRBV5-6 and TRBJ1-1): DAGVTQSPTHLIKTRGQQVTLRCSPKSGHDTVSWYQQALGQGPQFIFQYYEEEERQRGNFPDRFSGHQFPNYSSELNVNALLLGDSALYLCASSFGTGGATEAFFGQGTRLTVV.

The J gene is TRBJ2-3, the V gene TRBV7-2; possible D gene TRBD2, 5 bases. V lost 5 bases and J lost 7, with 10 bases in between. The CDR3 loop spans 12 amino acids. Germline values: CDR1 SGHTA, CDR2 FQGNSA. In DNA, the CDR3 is TGTGCCAGCAGCCAACTAGGCAATACGCAGTATTTT. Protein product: CASSQLGNTQYF.

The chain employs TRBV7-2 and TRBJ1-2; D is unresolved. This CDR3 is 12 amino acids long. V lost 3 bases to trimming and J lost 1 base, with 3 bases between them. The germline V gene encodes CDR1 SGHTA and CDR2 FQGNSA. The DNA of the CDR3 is TGTGCCAGCAGCTTCAGTAACTATGGCTACACCTTC. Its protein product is CASSFSNYGYTF.

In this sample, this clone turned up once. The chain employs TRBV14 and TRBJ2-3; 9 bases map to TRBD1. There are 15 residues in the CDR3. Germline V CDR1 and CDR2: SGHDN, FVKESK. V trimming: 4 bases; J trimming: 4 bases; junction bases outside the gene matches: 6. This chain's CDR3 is CASSLRTGVADTQYF. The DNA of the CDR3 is TGTGCCAGCAGCCTCCGGACAGGGGTGGCAGATACGCAGTATTTT.

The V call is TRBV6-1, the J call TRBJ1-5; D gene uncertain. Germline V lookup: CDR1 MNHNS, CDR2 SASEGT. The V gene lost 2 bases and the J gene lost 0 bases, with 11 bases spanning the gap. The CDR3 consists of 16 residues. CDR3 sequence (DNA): TGTGCCAGCAGTGAAACCTGGCAGTTTAGCAATCAGCCCCAGCATTTT. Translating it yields CASSETWQFSNQPQHF.

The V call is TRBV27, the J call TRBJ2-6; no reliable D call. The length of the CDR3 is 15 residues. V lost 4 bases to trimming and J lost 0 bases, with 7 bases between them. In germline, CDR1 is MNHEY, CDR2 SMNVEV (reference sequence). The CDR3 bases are TGTGCCAGCAGTTCACAGTACTCTGGGGCCAACGTCCTGACTTTC. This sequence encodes CASSSQYSGANVLTF.

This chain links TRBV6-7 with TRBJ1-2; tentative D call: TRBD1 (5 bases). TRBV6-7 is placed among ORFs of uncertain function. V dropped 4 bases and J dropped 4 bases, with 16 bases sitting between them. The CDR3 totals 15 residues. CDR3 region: CASSWPGPGVYGYTF. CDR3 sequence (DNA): TGTGCCAGCAGTTGGCCAGGACCGGGGGTCTATGGCTACACCTTC.

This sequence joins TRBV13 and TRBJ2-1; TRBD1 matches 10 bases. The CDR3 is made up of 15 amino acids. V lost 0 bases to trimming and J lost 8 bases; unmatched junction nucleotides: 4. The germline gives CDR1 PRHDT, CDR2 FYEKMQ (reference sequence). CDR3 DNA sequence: TGTGCCAGCAGCTTAGGGACAGGGGGCAAGGATGAGCAGTTCTTC. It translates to CASSLGTGGKDEQFF.

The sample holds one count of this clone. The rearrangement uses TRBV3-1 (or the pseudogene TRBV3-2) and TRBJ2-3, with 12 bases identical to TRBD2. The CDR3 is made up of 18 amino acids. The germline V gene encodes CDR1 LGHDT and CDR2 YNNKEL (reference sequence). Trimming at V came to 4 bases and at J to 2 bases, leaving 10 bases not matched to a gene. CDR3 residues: CASSLRSLAGGVTDTQYF. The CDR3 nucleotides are TGTGCCAGCAGCCTCAGATCCCTAGCGGGGGGGGTCACAGATACGCAGTATTTT.

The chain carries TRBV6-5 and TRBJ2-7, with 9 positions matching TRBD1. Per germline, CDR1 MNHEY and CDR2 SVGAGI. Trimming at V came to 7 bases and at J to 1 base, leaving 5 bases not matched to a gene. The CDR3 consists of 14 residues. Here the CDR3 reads CASTGTGTSYEQYF. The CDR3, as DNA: TGTGCCAGCACCGGGACAGGGACATCCTACGAGCAGTACTTC.

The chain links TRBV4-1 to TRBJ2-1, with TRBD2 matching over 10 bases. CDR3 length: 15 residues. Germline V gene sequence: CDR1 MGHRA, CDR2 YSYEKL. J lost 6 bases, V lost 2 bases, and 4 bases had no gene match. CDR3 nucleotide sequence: TGCGCCAGCAGCCAACTTAGCGGGGGGAGCAATGAGCAGTTCTTC. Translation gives CASSQLSGGSNEQFF.

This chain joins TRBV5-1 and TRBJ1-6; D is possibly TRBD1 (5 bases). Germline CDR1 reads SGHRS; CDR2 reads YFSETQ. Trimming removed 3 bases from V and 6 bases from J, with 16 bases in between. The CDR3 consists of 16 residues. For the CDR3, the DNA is TGCGCCAGCAGCTCGGAGGTCGCGGGGACTAATTCACCCCTCCACTTT. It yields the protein CASSSEVAGTNSPLHF.

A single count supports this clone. Here the CDR3 DNA reads TGCAGTGCCAAAGGGGTAGATACGCAGTATTTT. This sequence encodes CSAKGVDTQYF. The chain recombines TRBV20-1 with TRBJ2-3, with D possibly matching TRBD1 (5 bases). Germline CDR1 is DFQATT and CDR2 is SNEGSKA (reference sequence). Trimming stripped 6 bases from V and 5 bases from J, with 9 bases between. The CDR3 totals 11 residues.

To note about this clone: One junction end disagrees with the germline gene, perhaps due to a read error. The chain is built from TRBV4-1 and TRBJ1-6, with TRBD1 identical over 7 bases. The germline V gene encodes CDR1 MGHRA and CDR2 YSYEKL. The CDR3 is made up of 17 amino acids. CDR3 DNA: TGCGCCAGCAGCCAAGATCAGGGGGGCTCCAATAATTCACCCCTCCACTTT. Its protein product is CASSQDQGGSNNSPLHF.

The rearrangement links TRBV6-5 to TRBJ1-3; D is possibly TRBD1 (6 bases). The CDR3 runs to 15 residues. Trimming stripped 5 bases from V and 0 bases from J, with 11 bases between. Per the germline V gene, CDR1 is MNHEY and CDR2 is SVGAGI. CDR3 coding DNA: TGTGCCAGCAGTACGGACAGTACCTCTGGAAACACCATATATTTT. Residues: CASSTDSTSGNTIYF.